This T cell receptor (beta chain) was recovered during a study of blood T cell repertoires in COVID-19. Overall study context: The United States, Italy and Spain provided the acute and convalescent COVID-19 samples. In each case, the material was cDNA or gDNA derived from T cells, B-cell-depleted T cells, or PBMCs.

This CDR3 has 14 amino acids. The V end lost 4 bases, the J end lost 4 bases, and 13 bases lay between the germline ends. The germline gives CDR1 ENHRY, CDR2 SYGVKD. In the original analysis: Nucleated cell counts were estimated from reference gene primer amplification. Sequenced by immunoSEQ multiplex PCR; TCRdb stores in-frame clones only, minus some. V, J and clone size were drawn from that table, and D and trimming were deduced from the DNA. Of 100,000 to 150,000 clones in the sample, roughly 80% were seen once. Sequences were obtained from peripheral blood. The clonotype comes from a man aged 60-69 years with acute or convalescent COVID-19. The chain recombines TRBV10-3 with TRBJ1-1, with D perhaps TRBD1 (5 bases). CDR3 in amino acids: CAISVTVVGTEAFF. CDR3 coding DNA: TGTGCCATCAGTGTGACAGTTGTGGGCACTGAAGCTTTCTTT.